A single T cell receptor (beta chain) is shown here with its context. This specimen comes from a study of blood T cell repertoires in COVID-19. Study background: T cells, B-cell-depleted T cells, or PBMCs supplied cDNA or gDNA.

CDR1 is SGHAT, CDR2 FQNNGV, per germline. V gave up 5 bases and J gave up 2 bases; unmatched junction bases: 10. The CDR3 has 16 amino acids. As handled by the study authors: Amplification from reference gene primers served as the basis for estimated nucleated cell counts. TCRdb's table, derived via immunoSEQ multiplex PCR, lists solely in-frame clones and lacks some. From that table come the V and J calls and clone size; the DNA was used to work out D and trimming. The table shows approximately 270,000 clones, with around 85% occurring only once. The chain has TRBV11-2 and TRBJ1-2, with 8 bases aligning to TRBD1. Source material: peripheral blood. The clonotype comes from a woman in her 70s with acute or convalescent COVID-19. In DNA form, the CDR3 reads TGTGCCAGCAGCCTCGGACAGGGCCTGTCCAACTATGGCTACACCTTC. It yields the protein CASSLGQGLSNYGYTF.